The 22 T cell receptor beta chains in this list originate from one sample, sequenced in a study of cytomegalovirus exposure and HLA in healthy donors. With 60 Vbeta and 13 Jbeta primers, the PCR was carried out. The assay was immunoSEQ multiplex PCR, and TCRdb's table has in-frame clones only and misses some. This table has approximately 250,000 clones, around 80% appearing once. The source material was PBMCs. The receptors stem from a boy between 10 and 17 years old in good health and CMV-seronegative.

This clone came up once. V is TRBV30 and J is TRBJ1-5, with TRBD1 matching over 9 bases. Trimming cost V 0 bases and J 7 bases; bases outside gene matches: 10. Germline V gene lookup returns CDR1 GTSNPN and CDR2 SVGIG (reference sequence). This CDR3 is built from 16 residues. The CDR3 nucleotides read TGTGCCTGGAGTGTAAGGGGACAGGGTAGACGACAGCCCCAGCATTTT. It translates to CAWSVRGQGRRQPQHF.

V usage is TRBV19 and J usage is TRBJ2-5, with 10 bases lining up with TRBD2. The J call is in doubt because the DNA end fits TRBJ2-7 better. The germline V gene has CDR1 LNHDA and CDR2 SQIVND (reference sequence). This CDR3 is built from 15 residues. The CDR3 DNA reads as TGTGCCAGTAGTATCTTAGCGGGGGGCTCCTACGAGCAGTACTTC. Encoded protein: CASSILAGGSYEQYF.

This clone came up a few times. The CDR3, as DNA: TGTGCCAGTAGGGAAACAGGGGGCCGTGTTCAGCCCCAGCATTTT. Residues: CASRETGGRVQPQHF. V gene TRBV19 combines with J gene TRBJ1-5, with 9 bases lining up with TRBD1. The CDR3 runs 15 residues. With V trimmed by 6 bases and J by 6 bases, 9 bases remained unmatched. Germline V CDR1 and CDR2: LNHDA, SQIVND (reference sequence).

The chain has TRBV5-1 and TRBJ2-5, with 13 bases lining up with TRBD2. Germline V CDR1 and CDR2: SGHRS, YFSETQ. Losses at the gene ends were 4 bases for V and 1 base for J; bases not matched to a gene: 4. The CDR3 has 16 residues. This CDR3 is CASSRGLAGVQETQYF. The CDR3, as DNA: TGCGCCAGCAGCCGCGGACTAGCGGGAGTCCAAGAGACCCAGTACTTC. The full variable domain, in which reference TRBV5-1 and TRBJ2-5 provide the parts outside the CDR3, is KAGVTQTPRYLIKTRGQQVTLSCSPISGHRSVSWYQQTPGQGLQFLFEYFSETQRNKGNFPGRFSGRQFSNSRSEMNVSTLELGDSALYLCASSRGLAGVQETQYFGPGTRLLVL.

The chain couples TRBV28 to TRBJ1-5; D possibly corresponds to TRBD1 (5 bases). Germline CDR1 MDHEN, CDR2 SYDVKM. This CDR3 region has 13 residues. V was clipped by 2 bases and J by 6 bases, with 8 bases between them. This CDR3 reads CASSLQGPQPQHF. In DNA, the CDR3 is TGTGCCAGCAGTTTACAGGGTCCTCAGCCCCAGCATTTT. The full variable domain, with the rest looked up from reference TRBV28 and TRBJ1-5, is DVKVTQSSRYLVKRTGEKVFLECVQDMDHENMFWYRQDPGLGLRLIYFSYDVKMKEKGDIPEGYSVSREKKERFSLILESASTNQTSMYLCASSLQGPQPQHFGDGTRLSIL.

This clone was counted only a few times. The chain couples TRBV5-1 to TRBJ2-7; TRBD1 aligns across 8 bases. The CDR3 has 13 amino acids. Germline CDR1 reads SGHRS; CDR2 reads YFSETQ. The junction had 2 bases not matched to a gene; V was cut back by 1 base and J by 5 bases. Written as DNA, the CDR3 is TGCGCCAGCAGCTTGCCAGGGGGCCACGAGCAGTACTTC. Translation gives CASSLPGGHEQYF.

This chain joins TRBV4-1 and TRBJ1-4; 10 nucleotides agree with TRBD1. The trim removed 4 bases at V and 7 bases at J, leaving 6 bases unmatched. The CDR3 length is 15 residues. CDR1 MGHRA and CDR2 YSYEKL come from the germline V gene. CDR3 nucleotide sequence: TGCGCCAGCAGCCGGTGGGACAGGGGCTCTGAAAAACTGTTTTTT. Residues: CASSRWDRGSEKLFF.

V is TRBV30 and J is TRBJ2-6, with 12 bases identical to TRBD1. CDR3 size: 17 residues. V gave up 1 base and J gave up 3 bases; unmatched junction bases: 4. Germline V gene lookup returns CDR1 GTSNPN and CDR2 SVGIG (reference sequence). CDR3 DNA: TGTGCCTGGAGTGAGGGACAGGGGGCAAGTGGGGCCAACGTCCTGACTTTC. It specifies CAWSEGQGASGANVLTF.

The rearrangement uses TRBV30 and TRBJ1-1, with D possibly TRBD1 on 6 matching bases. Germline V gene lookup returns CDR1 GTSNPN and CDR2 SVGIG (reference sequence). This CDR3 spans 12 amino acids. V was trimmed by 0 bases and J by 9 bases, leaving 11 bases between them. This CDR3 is CAWSVLQGQAFF. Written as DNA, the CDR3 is TGTGCCTGGAGTGTATTACAGGGTCAAGCTTTCTTT.

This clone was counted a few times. For the CDR3, the DNA is TGTGCCATCAGTGCCAGGTCTAAGCACGAGCAGTACTTC. It is translated as CAISARSKHEQYF. The chain is built from TRBV10-3 and TRBJ2-7; no reliable D call. The CDR3 loop spans 13 amino acids. Germline-derived CDR1 and CDR2 are ENHRY and SYGVKD. The V and J ends lost 4 bases and 5 bases respectively, with 12 bases between them.

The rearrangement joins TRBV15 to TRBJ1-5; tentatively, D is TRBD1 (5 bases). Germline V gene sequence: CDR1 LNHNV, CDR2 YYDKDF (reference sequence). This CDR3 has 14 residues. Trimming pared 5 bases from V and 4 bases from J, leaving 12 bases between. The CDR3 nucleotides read TGTGCCACCAGCCCCAGCTCAGGGAATCAGCCCCAGCATTTT. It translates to CATSPSSGNQPQHF.

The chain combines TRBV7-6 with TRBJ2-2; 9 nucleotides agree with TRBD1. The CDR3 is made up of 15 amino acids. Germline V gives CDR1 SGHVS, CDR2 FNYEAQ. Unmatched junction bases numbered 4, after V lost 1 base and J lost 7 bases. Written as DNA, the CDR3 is TGTGCCAGCAGCTTAGGGGACAGGGTAAACGGGGAGCTGTTTTTT. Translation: CASSLGDRVNGELFF. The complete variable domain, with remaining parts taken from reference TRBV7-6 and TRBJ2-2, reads GAGVSQSPRYKVTKRGQDVALRCDPISGHVSLYWYRQALGQGPEFLTYFNYEAQQDKSGLPNDRFSAERPEGSISTLTIQRTEQRDSAMYRCASSLGDRVNGELFFGEGSRLTVL.

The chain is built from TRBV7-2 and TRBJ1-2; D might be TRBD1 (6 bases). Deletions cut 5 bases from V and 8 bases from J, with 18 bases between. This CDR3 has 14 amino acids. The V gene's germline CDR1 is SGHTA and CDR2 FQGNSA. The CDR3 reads CASSPAQGVRGYTF. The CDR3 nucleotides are TGTGCCAGCAGCCCAGCACAGGGAGTTAGAGGCTACACCTTC. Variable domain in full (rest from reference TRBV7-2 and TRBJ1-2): GAGVSQSPSNKVTEKGKDVELRCDPISGHTALYWYRQSLGQGLEFLIYFQGNSAPDKSGLPSDRFSAERTGGSVSTLTIQRTQQEDSAVYLCASSPAQGVRGYTFGSGTRLTVV.

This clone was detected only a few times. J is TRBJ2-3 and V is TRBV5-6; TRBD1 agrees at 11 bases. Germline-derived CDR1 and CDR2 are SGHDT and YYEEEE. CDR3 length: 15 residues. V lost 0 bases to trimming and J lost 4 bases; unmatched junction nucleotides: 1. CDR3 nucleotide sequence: TGTGCCAGCAGCTTGGGGACAGGGGGCGCAGATACGCAGTATTTT. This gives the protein CASSLGTGGADTQYF.

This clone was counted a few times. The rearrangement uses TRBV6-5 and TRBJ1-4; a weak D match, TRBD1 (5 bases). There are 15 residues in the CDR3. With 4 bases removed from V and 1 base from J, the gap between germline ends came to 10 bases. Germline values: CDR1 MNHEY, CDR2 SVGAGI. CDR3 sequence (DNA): TGTGCCAGCAGTTCCGACGGGGGAACTAATGAAAAACTGTTTTTT. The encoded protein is CASSSDGGTNEKLFF.

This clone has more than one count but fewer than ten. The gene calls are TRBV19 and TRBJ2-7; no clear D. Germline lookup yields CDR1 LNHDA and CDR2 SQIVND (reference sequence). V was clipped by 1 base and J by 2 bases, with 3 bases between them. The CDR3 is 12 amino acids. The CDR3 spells CASSIGPYEQYF. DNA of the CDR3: TGTGCCAGTAGTATAGGGCCCTACGAGCAGTACTTC.

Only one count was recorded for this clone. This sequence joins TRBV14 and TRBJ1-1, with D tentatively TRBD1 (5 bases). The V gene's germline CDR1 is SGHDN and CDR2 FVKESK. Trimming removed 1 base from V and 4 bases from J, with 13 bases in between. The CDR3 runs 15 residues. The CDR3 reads CASSQVSGRGTEAFF. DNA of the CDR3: TGTGCCAGCAGCCAAGTTTCAGGGCGTGGCACTGAAGCTTTCTTT.

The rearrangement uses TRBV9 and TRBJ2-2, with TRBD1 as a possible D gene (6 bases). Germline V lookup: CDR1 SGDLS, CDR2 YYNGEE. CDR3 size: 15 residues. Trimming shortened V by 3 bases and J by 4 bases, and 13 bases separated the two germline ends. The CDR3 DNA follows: TGTGCCAGCAGCGGTTACAGGGCGGTCACCGGGGAGCTGTTTTTT. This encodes CASSGYRAVTGELFF.

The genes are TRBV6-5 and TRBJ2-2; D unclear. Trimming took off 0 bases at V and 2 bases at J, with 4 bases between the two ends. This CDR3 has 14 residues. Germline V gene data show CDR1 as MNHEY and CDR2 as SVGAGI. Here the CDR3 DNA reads TGTGCCAGCAGTTACTCTTTAAACACCGGGGAGCTGTTTTTT. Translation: CASSYSLNTGELFF.

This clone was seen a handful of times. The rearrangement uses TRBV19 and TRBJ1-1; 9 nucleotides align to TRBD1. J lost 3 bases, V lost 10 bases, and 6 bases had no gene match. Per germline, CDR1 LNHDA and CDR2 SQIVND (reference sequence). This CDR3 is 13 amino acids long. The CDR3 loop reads CATGQGRDTEAFF. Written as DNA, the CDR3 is TGTGCCACCGGACAGGGGAGGGACACTGAAGCTTTCTTT.

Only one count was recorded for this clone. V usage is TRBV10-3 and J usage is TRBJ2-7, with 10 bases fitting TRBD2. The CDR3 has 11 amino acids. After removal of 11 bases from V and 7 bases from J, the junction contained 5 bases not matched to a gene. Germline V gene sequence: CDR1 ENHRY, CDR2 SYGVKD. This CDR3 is CASGLAEEQYF. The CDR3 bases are TGTGCCTCCGGACTAGCGGAAGAGCAGTACTTC.

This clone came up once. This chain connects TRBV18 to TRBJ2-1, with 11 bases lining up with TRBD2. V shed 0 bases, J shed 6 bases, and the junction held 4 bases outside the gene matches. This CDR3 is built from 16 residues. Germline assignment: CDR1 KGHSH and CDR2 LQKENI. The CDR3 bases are TGTGCCAGCTCACCACCAGGGACTAGCGGTTCCAATGAGCAGTTCTTC. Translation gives CASSPPGTSGSNEQFF.